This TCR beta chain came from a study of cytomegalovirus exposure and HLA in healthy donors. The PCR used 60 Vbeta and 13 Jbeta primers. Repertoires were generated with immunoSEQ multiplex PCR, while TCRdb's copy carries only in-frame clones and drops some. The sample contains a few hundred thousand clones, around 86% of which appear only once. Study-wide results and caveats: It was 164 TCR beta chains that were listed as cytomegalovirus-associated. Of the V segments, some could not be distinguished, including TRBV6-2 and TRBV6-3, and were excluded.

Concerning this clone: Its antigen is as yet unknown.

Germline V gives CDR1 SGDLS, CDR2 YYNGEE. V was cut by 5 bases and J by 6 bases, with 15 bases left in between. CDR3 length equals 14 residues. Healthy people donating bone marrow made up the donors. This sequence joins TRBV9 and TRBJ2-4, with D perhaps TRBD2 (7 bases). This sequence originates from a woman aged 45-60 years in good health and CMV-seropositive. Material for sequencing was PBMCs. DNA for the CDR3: TGTGCCAGCAGTGGGGGGGGGCCAGTAAACATTCAGTACTTC. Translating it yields CASSGGGPVNIQYF.